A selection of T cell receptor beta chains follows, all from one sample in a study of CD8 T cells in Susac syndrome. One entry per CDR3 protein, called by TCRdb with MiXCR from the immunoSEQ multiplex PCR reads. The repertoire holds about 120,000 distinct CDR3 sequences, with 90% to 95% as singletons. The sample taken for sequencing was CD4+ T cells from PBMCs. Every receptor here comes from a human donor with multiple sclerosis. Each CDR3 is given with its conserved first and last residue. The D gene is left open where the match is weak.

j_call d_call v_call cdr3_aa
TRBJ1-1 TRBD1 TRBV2 CASSSGQATRVAFF
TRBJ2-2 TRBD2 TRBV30 CAWSVLGGDTGELFF
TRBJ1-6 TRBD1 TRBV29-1 CSARQGANSPLHF
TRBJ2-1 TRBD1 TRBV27 CASGQQGQYNEQFF
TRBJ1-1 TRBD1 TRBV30 CAWSEGAAGETEAFF
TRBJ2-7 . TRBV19 CASTPSPGILYEQYF
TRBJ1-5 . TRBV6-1 CASSEATANQPQHF
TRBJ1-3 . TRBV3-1 CASRVGRYSGNTIYF
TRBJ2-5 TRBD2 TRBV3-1 CASSRGLAVAEAETQYF
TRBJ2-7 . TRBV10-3 CAISESSEQYF
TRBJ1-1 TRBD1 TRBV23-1 CASSQPYRGRTEAFF
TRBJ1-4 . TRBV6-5 CASSRTGAQGKFF
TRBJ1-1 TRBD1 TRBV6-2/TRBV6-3 CASSIRGLDAFF
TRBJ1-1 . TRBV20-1 CSARVGLREGGHTEAFF
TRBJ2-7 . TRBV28 CASSPGPVSGQYF
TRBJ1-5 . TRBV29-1 CSVGGQGGGQPQHF
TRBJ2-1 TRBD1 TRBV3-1 CASSQGGGIVNEQFF
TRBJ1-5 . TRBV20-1 CSANDGAPSSNQPQHF
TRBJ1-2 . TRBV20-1 CSASQGTIGYTF
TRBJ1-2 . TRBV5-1 CASMPRPDRGYGYTF
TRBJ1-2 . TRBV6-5 CASNRRGDGYTF
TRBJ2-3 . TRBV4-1 CASSQVPASTDTQYF
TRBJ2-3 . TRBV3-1 CASSQDLAVDTQYF
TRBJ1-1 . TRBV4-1 CASSQGDVLAEAFF
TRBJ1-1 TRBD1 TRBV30 CAWSGQGARAFF
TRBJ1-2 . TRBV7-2 CASSPRVAPYGYTF
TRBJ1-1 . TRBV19 CASSIQVVGTEAFF
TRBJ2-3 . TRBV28 CASSARVRTAQRGTDTQYF
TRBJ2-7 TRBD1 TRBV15 CATSSLMTGKYEQYF
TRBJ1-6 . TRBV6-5 CASSYTGGPLHF
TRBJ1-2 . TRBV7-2 CASSLSGGSHPTF
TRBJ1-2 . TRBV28 CASSNNTFLYGYTF
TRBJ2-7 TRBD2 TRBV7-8 CASSLRGGFDEQYF
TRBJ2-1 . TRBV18 CASGGLSYNEQFF
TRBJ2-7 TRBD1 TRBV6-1 CASQNRGYEQYF
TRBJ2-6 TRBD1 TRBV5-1 CASSWTGGGGANVLIF
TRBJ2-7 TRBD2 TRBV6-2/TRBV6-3 CASSETSPYEQYF
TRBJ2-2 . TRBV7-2 CASSYPLRGKNTGELFF
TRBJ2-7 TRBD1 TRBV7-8 CASSSPWDSIYEQYF
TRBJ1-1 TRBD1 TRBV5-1 CASSPMGQGLAFF
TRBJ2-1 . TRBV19 CASSIGVEHLYNEQFF
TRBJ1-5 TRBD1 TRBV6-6 CASTVGQGVGPQHF
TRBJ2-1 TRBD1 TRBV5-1 CASSLAEAGGHNEQFF
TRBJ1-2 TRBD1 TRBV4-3 CASSQEAGTGMGYTF
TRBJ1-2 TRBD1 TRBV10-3 CAISDLLGTALGYGYTF
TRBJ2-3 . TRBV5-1 CASSPSSGLRPTDTQYF
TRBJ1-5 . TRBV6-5 CATRWGIIPIQPQHF
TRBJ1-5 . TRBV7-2 CASSSSHHNQPQHF
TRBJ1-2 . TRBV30 CAWSEENYGYTF